The 7 T cell receptor beta chains reported below all come from one sample, sequenced in a study of T cells in pancreatic ductal adenocarcinoma (dated by TCRdb to about 2017). The selected pancreatic ductal adenocarcinoma patients had received surgery without neoadjuvant therapy. Library creation used the immunoSEQ multiplex PCR assay. Held by TCRdb, this immuneACCESS table contains in-frame sequences only and omits some clones. Under half of the omission traces to an unresolved V gene where checked; the cause of the rest is unknown. The sample table records roughly 100,000 clones; 90% to 95% of these occur just once. Less than 4% of the sample is taken by the ten largest. Sequencing input: PBMCs. The receptors derive from a human donor with pancreatic ductal adenocarcinoma.

This clone appeared once. V and J are TRBV4-3 and TRBJ2-1; 8 bases match TRBD2. The CDR3 is 15 residues long. Germline lookup yields CDR1 LGHNA and CDR2 YSLEER. With V trimmed by 0 bases and J by 6 bases, 4 bases remained unmatched. The CDR3 DNA reads TGCGCCAGCAGCCAAGAATCCGGGACTAGCAATGAGCAGTTCTTC. Translation: CASSQESGTSNEQFF.

The chain has TRBV6-1 and TRBJ1-2, with 8 bases lining up with TRBD1. The CDR3 is 13 amino acids. With V trimmed by 2 bases and J by 8 bases, 4 bases remained unmatched. Per the germline V gene, CDR1 is MNHNS and CDR2 is SASEGT. The CDR3 sequence is CASSEQTGAGYTF. In DNA form, the CDR3 reads TGTGCCAGCAGTGAACAGACAGGGGCGGGCTACACCTTC.

V gene TRBV6-1 combines with J gene TRBJ2-7; 8 bases map to TRBD2. The germline V gene has CDR1 MNHNS and CDR2 SASEGT. The CDR3 is 12 amino acids. With 10 bases clipped from V and 6 bases from J, the junction kept 8 bases outside the gene matches. The DNA for the CDR3 is TGTGCCACCAAGCGGGAGTTGAGCGAGCAGTACTTC. Its translation is CATKRELSEQYF.

This chain connects TRBV7-2 to TRBJ2-5, with 14 positions matching TRBD2. Germline V lookup: CDR1 SGHTA, CDR2 FQGNSA. The CDR3 extends over 16 amino acids. V lost 5 bases to trimming and J lost 7 bases; unmatched junction nucleotides: 9. CDR3 in DNA: TGTGCCAGCAGCCCGCCGGGACTAGCGGGAGATGGGACCCAGTACTTC. Encoded protein: CASSPPGLAGDGTQYF.

Here the CDR3 DNA reads TGTGCCAGCAGCTTTAGGGGACAGAGGGACCAGAGGTTCTTC. The encoded protein is CASSFRGQRDQRFF. V usage is TRBV7-3 and J usage is TRBJ2-1; 7 nucleotides line up with TRBD1. The trim removed 3 bases at V and 15 bases at J, leaving 14 bases unmatched. The CDR3 is 14 residues long. Germline values: CDR1 SGHTA, CDR2 FQGTGA.

J is TRBJ2-1 and V is TRBV19; D remains unclear. Germline values: CDR1 LNHDA, CDR2 SQIVND (reference sequence). V lost 0 bases and J 4 bases, leaving 10 bases between the germline ends. The CDR3 runs to 15 residues. DNA for the CDR3: TGTGCCAGTAGTATAGATCAGTCAGTATACAATGAGCAGTTCTTC. Its translation: CASSIDQSVYNEQFF.

The chain couples TRBV5-4 to TRBJ2-1, with D tentatively TRBD1 (6 bases). Deletions cut 1 base from V and 3 bases from J, with 8 bases between. The germline gives CDR1 SGHNT, CDR2 YYREEE (reference sequence). The CDR3 covers 14 residues. This chain's CDR3 is CASSLRTDYNEQFF. CDR3 nucleotides: TGTGCCAGCAGCTTGAGGACAGACTACAATGAGCAGTTCTTC.